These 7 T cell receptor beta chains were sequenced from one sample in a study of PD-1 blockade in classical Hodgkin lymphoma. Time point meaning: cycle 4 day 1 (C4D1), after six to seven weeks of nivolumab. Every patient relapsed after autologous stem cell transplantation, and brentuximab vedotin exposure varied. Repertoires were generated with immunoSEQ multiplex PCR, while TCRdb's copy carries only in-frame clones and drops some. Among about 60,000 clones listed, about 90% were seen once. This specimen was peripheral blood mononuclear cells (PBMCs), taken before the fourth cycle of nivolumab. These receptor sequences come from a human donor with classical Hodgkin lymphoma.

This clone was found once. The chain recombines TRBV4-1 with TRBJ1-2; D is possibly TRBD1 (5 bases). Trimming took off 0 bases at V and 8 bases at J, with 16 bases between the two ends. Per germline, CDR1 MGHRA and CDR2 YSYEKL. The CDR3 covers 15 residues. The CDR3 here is CASSQDQRQTGGYTF. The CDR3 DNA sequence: TGCGCCAGCAGCCAAGATCAGAGACAGACCGGAGGCTACACCTTC.

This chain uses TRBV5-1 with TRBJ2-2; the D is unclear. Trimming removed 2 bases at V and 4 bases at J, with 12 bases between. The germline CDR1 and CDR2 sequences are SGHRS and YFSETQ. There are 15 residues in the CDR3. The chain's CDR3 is CASSFPLDSTGELFF. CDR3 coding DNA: TGCGCCAGCAGCTTTCCCCTCGATAGCACCGGGGAGCTGTTTTTT.

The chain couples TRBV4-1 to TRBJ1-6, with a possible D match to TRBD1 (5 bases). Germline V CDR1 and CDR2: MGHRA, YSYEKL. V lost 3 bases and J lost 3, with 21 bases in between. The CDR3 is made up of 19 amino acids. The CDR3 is CASSHLYRLLGDYNSPLHF. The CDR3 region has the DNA TGCGCCAGCAGCCATCTATACCGATTATTGGGGGACTATAATTCACCCCTCCACTTT.

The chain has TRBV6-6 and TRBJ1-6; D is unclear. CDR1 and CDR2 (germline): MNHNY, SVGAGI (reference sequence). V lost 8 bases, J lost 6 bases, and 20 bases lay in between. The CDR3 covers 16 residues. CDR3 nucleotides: TGTGCCAGCTCTCATCCAATTATCGGCAGTAATTCACCCCTCCACTTT. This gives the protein CASSHPIIGSNSPLHF.

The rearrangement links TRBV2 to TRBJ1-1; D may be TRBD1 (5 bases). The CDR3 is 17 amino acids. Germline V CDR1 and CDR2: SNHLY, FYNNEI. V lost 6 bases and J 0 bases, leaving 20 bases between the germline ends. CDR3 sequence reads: CASRERGGMGLNTEAFF. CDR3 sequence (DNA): TGTGCCAGCAGAGAAAGGGGCGGGATGGGACTGAACACTGAAGCTTTCTTT.

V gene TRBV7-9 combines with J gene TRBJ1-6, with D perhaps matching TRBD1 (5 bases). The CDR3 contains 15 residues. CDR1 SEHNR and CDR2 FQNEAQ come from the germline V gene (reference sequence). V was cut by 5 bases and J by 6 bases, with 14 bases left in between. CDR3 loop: CASSRGERINSPLHF. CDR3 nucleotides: TGTGCCAGCAGCCGAGGGGAACGGATTAATTCACCCCTCCACTTT.

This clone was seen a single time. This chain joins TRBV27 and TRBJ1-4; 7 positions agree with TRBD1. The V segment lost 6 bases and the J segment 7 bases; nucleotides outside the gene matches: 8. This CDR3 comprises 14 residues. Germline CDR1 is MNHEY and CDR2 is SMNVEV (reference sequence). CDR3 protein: CASSPLTGLEKLFF. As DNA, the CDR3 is TGTGCCAGCAGCCCCTTGACAGGGCTTGAAAAACTGTTTTTT. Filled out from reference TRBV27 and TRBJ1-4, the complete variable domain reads EAQVTQNPRYLITVTGKKLTVTCSQNMNHEYMSWYRQDPGLGLRQIYYSMNVEVTDKGDVPEGYKVSRKEKRNFPLILESPSPNQTSLYFCASSPLTGLEKLFFGSGTQLSVL.